The 18 T cell receptor beta chains below all came from one sample that was sequenced in a study of blood T cells in healthy people across ages. Then a second PCR, running about 6 to 11 cycles, was carried out with a sample-barcoded 5' primer and a J-beta primer mix. MiXCR, applied by TCRdb to the 5' RACE reads, yields one record per CDR3 protein. The sample lists around 1,000,000 distinct CDR3 sequences, 25% occurring once. The sample was also linked to a second study, of T cells of mothers and their children.

Sequencing input: blood. The source is a girl aged 2 to 10 in good health.

This clonotype has only a few counts. One junction end disagrees with the germline gene, perhaps due to a read error. The chain is built from TRBV5-6 and TRBJ2-1; 7 bases fit TRBD2. CDR3 size: 15 residues. The germline V gene has CDR1 SGHDT and CDR2 YYEEEE. DNA for the CDR3: TGCGCCAGCAGCTTGGAGCGGGGCCTAGGGAATGAGCAGTTCTTC. Its translation is CASSLERGLGNEQFF.

This clonotype came up many times. J is TRBJ2-7 and V is TRBV20-1; 7 nucleotides line up with TRBD2. Germline V gene lookup returns CDR1 DFQATT and CDR2 SNEGSKA (reference sequence). There are 14 residues in the CDR3. The junction had 11 bases not matched to a gene; V was cut back by 6 bases and J by 3 bases. The CDR3 DNA follows: TGCAGTGCCAATCCACTCGCGGGAGACTACGAGCAGTACTTC. It yields the protein CSANPLAGDYEQYF.

This clonotype was detected a few times. The CDR3: CASSQALSTDTQYF. As DNA, the CDR3 is TGTGCCAGCAGCCAAGCTCTGAGCACAGATACGCAGTATTTT. The rearrangement links TRBV4-2 to TRBJ2-3; D unclear. Trimming took 1 base from V and 0 from J, leaving 5 bases between them. The CDR3 covers 14 residues. Germline lookup yields CDR1 LGHNA and CDR2 YNFKEQ.

This clonotype turned up a few times. The chain uses TRBV4-1 and TRBJ1-1; D is unresolved. With 0 bases removed from V and 8 bases from J, the gap between germline ends came to 22 bases. Germline V gene lookup returns CDR1 MGHRA and CDR2 YSYEKL. This CDR3 is built from 17 residues. The CDR3 sequence is CASSQEGLMDLGLEAFF. CDR3 nucleotide sequence: TGCGCCAGCAGCCAAGAAGGCCTTATGGACTTGGGGTTAGAAGCTTTCTTT.

The chain carries TRBV29-1 and TRBJ1-5; D unclear. CDR1 and CDR2 from the germline V gene are SQVTM and ANQGSEA. The CDR3 covers 12 residues. With 3 bases removed from V and 3 bases from J, the gap between germline ends came to 6 bases. The DNA of the CDR3 is TGCAGCGTTGAGGAAAACAATCAGCCCCAGCATTTT. Its protein product is CSVEENNQPQHF.

The V and J genes are TRBV6-1 and TRBJ2-5; 9 nucleotides align to TRBD2. The CDR3 spans 16 residues. Germline V lookup: CDR1 MNHNS, CDR2 SASEGT. The junction had 9 bases not matched to a gene; V was cut back by 5 bases and J by 2 bases. The CDR3 region is CASSPGLAGSQETQYF. The CDR3 coding sequence is TGTGCCAGCAGTCCGGGACTAGCAGGCAGTCAAGAGACCCAGTACTTC.

V is TRBV10-3 and J is TRBJ2-5; either TRBD1 or TRBD2 may fit D (6 bases each). V gave up 2 bases and J gave up 4 bases, with 14 bases separating them. CDR1 ENHRY and CDR2 SYGVKD come from the germline V gene. This CDR3 comprises 15 residues. The CDR3 spells CAISEGLGGSETQYF. The CDR3 coding sequence is TGTGCCATCAGTGAGGGGCTGGGGGGCTCAGAGACCCAGTACTTC.

The chain employs TRBV7-9 and TRBJ1-2, with 8 bases matching TRBD1. V shed 5 bases and J 0 bases; nucleotides not matched to a gene: 14. Germline V gives CDR1 SEHNR, CDR2 FQNEAQ (reference sequence). The CDR3 has 18 amino acids. The CDR3 is CASSHPLGQDRSNYGYTF. CDR3 nucleotides: TGTGCCAGCAGCCACCCTCTGGGACAGGATAGATCTAACTATGGCTACACCTTC.

This clonotype was counted between two and nine times. CDR3 loop: CASSPGTSVADTQYF. In DNA form, the CDR3 reads TGCGCCAGCAGCCCCGGGACTAGCGTTGCAGATACGCAGTATTTT. The J gene is TRBJ2-3, the V gene TRBV4-1; TRBD2 matches 10 bases. The CDR3 runs to 15 residues. V gave up 4 bases and J gave up 4 bases; unmatched junction bases: 5. Germline values: CDR1 MGHRA, CDR2 YSYEKL.

This chain links TRBV6-5 with TRBJ2-5, with 11 bases matching TRBD2. V lost 8 bases, J lost 3 bases, and 2 bases stayed unmatched. Germline loops: CDR1 MNHEY, CDR2 SVGAGI. This CDR3 has 13 residues. This chain's CDR3 is CASGGLAEETQYF. The DNA for the CDR3 is TGTGCCAGCGGGGGACTAGCGGAAGAGACCCAGTACTTC.

The CDR3 protein is CASSHAFRVDGGGELFF. CDR3 DNA sequence: TGTGCCAGCAGCCACGCGTTCAGGGTAGATGGTGGCGGGGAGCTGTTTTTT. The chain has TRBV3-1 and TRBJ2-2, with TRBD1 as a possible D gene (5 bases). The CDR3 loop spans 17 amino acids. Trimming left V 3 bases short and J 7 bases short, with 21 bases between. Germline assignment: CDR1 LGHDT and CDR2 YNNKEL (reference sequence).

This clonotype was seen a handful of times. The chain couples TRBV12-3 or TRBV12-4 to TRBJ2-5, with TRBD1 matching 9 bases. The J call is doubtful: the DNA matches TRBJ2-7 better. CDR3 length equals 15 residues. The CDR3 reads CASSLWTGVQYEQYF. In DNA, the CDR3 is TGTGCCAGCAGTTTGTGGACAGGGGTTCAATACGAGCAGTACTTC.

The rearrangement links TRBV28 to TRBJ1-1; 8 nucleotides match TRBD1. This CDR3 has 16 residues. The V gene's germline CDR1 is MDHEN and CDR2 SYDVKM. V lost 1 base, J lost 0 bases, and 4 bases stayed unmatched. CDR3 sequence reads: CASSLYQGAMNTEAFF. CDR3 DNA: TGTGCCAGCAGTTTATACCAGGGGGCAATGAACACTGAAGCTTTCTTT. Supplemented by reference TRBV28 and TRBJ1-1, the full variable domain reads DVKVTQSSRYLVKRTGEKVFLECVQDMDHENMFWYRQDPGLGLRLIYFSYDVKMKEKGDIPEGYSVSREKKERFSLILESASTNQTSMYLCASSLYQGAMNTEAFFGQGTRLTVV.

This clonotype was seen only a few times. The chain couples TRBV5-6 to TRBJ1-3; TRBD1 matches at 7 bases. CDR1 and CDR2 (germline): SGHDT, YYEEEE. V was pared by 4 bases and J by 0 bases, with 10 bases of the junction left unmatched. CDR3 size: 17 residues. CDR3 nucleotide sequence: TGTGCCAGCAGCGTCGCCCGGGACAGTACCTCTGGAAACACCATATATTTT. As protein: CASSVARDSTSGNTIYF.

The chain employs TRBV24-1 and TRBJ2-1; weak D call: TRBD1 (6 bases). CDR3 size: 17 residues. V shed 10 bases and J shed 1 base, with 22 bases lying between them. Germline values: CDR1 KGHDR, CDR2 SFDVKD. CDR3 coding DNA: TGTGCCACAGCCGAAAGTAGTTCACAGGGATCCTACAATGAGCAGTTCTTC. Its translation: CATAESSSQGSYNEQFF.

The chain joins TRBV7-9 to TRBJ1-5; D perhaps matches TRBD1 (5 bases). Germline V gene lookup returns CDR1 SEHNR and CDR2 FQNEAQ (reference sequence). The CDR3 covers 12 residues. V was shortened by 8 bases and J by 4 bases, with 9 bases between the two germline ends. The CDR3 region is CASGGGNQPQHF. DNA of the CDR3: TGTGCCAGCGGCGGGGGTAATCAGCCCCAGCATTTT.

This clonotype was seen a few times. V is TRBV7-9 and J is TRBJ2-5; D not resolved. The end of the DNA fits TRBJ2-7 better, so the J call may be wrong. CDR1 and CDR2 (germline): SEHNR, FQNEAQ (reference sequence). The CDR3 spans 15 residues. The CDR3 DNA follows: TGTGCCAGCAGCTTAAAGCCCTCGGATGCCTACGAGCAGTACTTC. Amino acids: CASSLKPSDAYEQYF.

In its sample, this clonotype was seen a few times. The chain links TRBV4-3 to TRBJ2-7, with 7 bases that match TRBD1. This CDR3 region has 15 residues. The ends lost 0 bases at V and 3 bases at J; junction bases unmatched: 5. From germline, CDR1 is LGHNA and CDR2 YSLEER. The CDR3 DNA follows: TGCGCCAGCAGCCAAGACCGGGACAGCGGCTACGAGCAGTACTTC. This translates into CASSQDRDSGYEQYF.